This T cell receptor (beta chain) was identified during a study of blood T cell repertoires in COVID-19. About the study: Italy, Spain and the United States were the sources of the convalescent and acute COVID-19 samples. The cDNA or gDNA used as material had been derived from T cells, B-cell-depleted T cells, or PBMCs.

Source study methods: Amplifying reference gene primers gave estimates of nucleated cell counts. The method was immunoSEQ multiplex PCR; TCRdb's version includes in-frame clones alone and lacks a portion of them. V, J and clone size are those of that table, while D and trimming were read from the DNA. The sample records 220,000 or so clones, about 90% being singletons. The study drew participants aged about 18 to 95 years from 20 to 30 US areas. Trimming left V 3 bases short and J 6 bases short, with 12 bases between. CDR1 GTSNPN and CDR2 SVGIG come from the germline V gene (reference sequence). The CDR3 totals 14 residues.

The sequencing input was PBMCs or T cells enriched from blood (not recorded which). This sequence originates from a man younger than 45 who had been exposed to COVID-19. The V and J genes are TRBV30 and TRBJ1-6; D is ambiguous. The DNA for the CDR3 is TGTGCCTGGAGCGAGGGTGTAGGTAATTCACCCCTCCACTTT. It is translated as CAWSEGVGNSPLHF.